The 15 T cell receptor beta chains presented below share a single source sample, sequenced in a study of beta chain features in type 1 diabetes. Notes on the study in general: For Type 1 diabetes patients, all four CD4+ subsets carried TCRB CDR3s that were moderately but significantly shorter.

Which antigens these TCRs recognize remains unknown. All of the isolated RNA was reverse transcribed, so expressed TCRB transcripts were sequenced. TCRdb's copy holds only in-frame clones and misses some; the assay was immunoSEQ multiplex PCR. The sample gives about 650,000 clones, roughly 12% of which show up once; more than 0.1% is in the top ten. Sample: naive CD4+ T cells from blood. These TCRs come from a young man with type 1 diabetes.

This clone showed up just a few times. The chain links TRBV11-2 to TRBJ2-3; TRBD1 agrees at 8 bases. The length of the CDR3 is 13 residues. Germline loops: CDR1 SGHAT, CDR2 FQNNGV. V shed 6 bases and J 4 bases; nucleotides not matched to a gene: 3. The CDR3 DNA reads as TGTGCCAGCAGGGGCAGGGGGCCAGATACGCAGTATTTT. It translates to CASRGRGPDTQYF.

This clone was seen only a few times. J is TRBJ2-1 and V is TRBV10-3; 9 positions match TRBD2. The germline gives CDR1 ENHRY, CDR2 SYGVKD. The CDR3 length is 14 residues. The V gene end was trimmed by 6 bases and the J gene end by 1 base; junction bases not matched to a gene: 1. CDR3 loop: CAISGLASYNEQFF. The CDR3 DNA reads as TGTGCCATCAGCGGACTAGCGTCCTACAATGAGCAGTTCTTC.

The chain combines TRBV7-2 with TRBJ2-3; possibly TRBD1 for D (5 bases). The germline CDR1 and CDR2 sequences are SGHTA and FQGNSA. The CDR3 totals 14 residues. The V gene lost 1 base and the J gene lost 6 bases, with 11 bases spanning the gap. CDR3 protein: CASSLDPGPDTQYF. DNA of the CDR3: TGTGCCAGCAGCTTAGATCCAGGGCCGGATACGCAGTATTTT.

This clone has a handful of counts. This chain joins TRBV6-5 and TRBJ2-3, with TRBD2 as a possible D gene (6 bases). Germline values: CDR1 MNHEY, CDR2 SVGAGI. Between the trimmed V and J ends, which lost 8 bases and 1 base, there was a span of 13 bases. The CDR3 spans 14 residues. The CDR3 sequence is CASSGRDRTDTQYF. The DNA for the CDR3 is TGTGCCAGCTCTGGGCGGGACCGCACAGATACGCAGTATTTT.

This clone was seen a few times. This chain connects TRBV11-2 to TRBJ1-6; perhaps TRBD1 as D (6 bases). CDR1 is SGHAT and CDR2 is FQNNGV in the germline V gene. V shed 5 bases and J shed 6 bases, with 11 bases lying between them. The CDR3 sequence is 14 residues long. The DNA of the CDR3 is TGTGCCAGCAGCGCAGGACAGAGTAATTCACCCCTCCACTTT. Its protein is CASSAGQSNSPLHF.

The chain joins TRBV29-1 to TRBJ1-1, with D possibly TRBD1 on 5 matching bases. The CDR3 length is 14 residues. Trimming took off 4 bases at V and 4 bases at J, with 16 bases between the two ends. Looked up from germline, CDR1 is SQVTM and CDR2 is ANQGSEA. In DNA form, the CDR3 reads TGCAGCGTTGTCAGAGCGGGGCATGGCACTGAAGCTTTCTTT. This gives the protein CSVVRAGHGTEAFF.

The rearrangement joins TRBV28 to TRBJ1-6; 11 nucleotides line up with TRBD1. CDR1 and CDR2 (germline): MDHEN, SYDVKM. The CDR3 loop spans 15 amino acids. The ends lost 6 bases at V and 7 bases at J; junction bases unmatched: 5. This chain's CDR3 is CASRGQGVINSPLHF. Written as DNA, the CDR3 is TGTGCCAGCAGGGGACAGGGGGTCATCAATTCACCCCTCCACTTT.

V gene TRBV2 combines with J gene TRBJ1-6; 8 positions agree with TRBD1. Germline assignment: CDR1 SNHLY and CDR2 FYNNEI. The CDR3 has 16 amino acids. J gave up 7 bases and V 8 bases, and 13 bases lay outside the gene matches. The CDR3 protein is CASVRDRGSWNSPLHF. The CDR3 DNA is TGTGCCAGCGTGAGAGACAGGGGTTCGTGGAATTCACCCCTCCACTTT.

J is TRBJ1-6 and V is TRBV5-4, with TRBD1 matching 9 bases. Germline-derived CDR1 and CDR2 are SGHNT and YYREEE (reference sequence). Trimming took 4 bases from V and 6 from J; bases not matched to a gene: 5. The CDR3 runs to 15 residues. In DNA form, the CDR3 reads TGTGCCAGCAGCGAATGGGACAGGGTTAATTCACCCCTCCACTTT. This translates into CASSEWDRVNSPLHF.

The chain employs TRBV5-1 and TRBJ2-5, with TRBD1 matching 8 bases. CDR3 length: 15 amino acids. The germline V gene has CDR1 SGHRS and CDR2 YFSETQ. The junction had 8 bases not matched to a gene; V was cut back by 2 bases and J by 5 bases. The CDR3 DNA follows: TGCGCCAGCAGCTTCAACCAGGGGGCGCGGGAGACCCAGTACTTC. Translating it yields CASSFNQGARETQYF.

The sample holds a few counts of this clone. The chain couples TRBV7-9 to TRBJ2-6, with 7 nucleotides matching TRBD1. The CDR3 covers 17 residues. Germline CDR1 SEHNR, CDR2 FQNEAQ (reference sequence). With 5 bases clipped from V and 1 base from J, the junction kept 8 bases outside the gene matches. The CDR3 region is CASSRRRTGSGANVLTF. The DNA for the CDR3 is TGTGCCAGCAGCAGACGACGGACAGGATCTGGGGCCAACGTCCTGACTTTC.

This clone was seen more than once but under ten times. The chain carries TRBV7-8 and TRBJ2-1; maybe TRBD2 (6 bases). There are 16 residues in the CDR3. The V gene's germline CDR1 is SGHVS and CDR2 FQNEAQ. The germline V and J ends were trimmed by 1 base and 7 bases, with 17 bases remaining between them. The CDR3 is CASSLVGAGSGNEQFF. The CDR3 bases are TGTGCCAGCAGCTTAGTTGGCGCGGGGTCGGGGAATGAGCAGTTCTTC.

V usage is TRBV6-1 and J usage is TRBJ2-5; 12 nucleotides line up with TRBD2. The J segment lost 5 bases and the V segment lost 6 bases, leaving 4 bases of the junction unmatched. Germline V gene data show CDR1 as MNHNS and CDR2 as SASEGT. The CDR3 is 14 amino acids. The CDR3 bases are TGTGCCAGCAGACCCGGGACTAGCGGGGAGACCCAGTACTTC. It translates to CASRPGTSGETQYF.

The chain combines TRBV5-4 with TRBJ1-5; 8 bases match TRBD1. Germline CDR1 and CDR2: SGHNT and YYREEE (reference sequence). V lost 5 bases, J lost 2 bases, and 6 bases stayed unmatched. The CDR3 spans 15 residues. For the CDR3, the DNA is TGTGCCAGCAGTTTTGGGACAGGCCGCAATCAGCCCCAGCATTTT. Translation: CASSFGTGRNQPQHF.

The CDR3 nucleotides are TGTGCCAGCAGCCCCCGAGCGGGGGACAGTGCCGCCGAAAAACTGTTTTTT. Amino acids: CASSPRAGDSAAEKLFF. The chain recombines TRBV7-9 with TRBJ1-4; 7 bases match TRBD1. In germline, CDR1 is SEHNR, CDR2 FQNEAQ (reference sequence). After removal of 5 bases from V and 8 bases from J, the junction contained 17 bases not matched to a gene. The CDR3 spans 17 residues.